This entry lists 29 T cell receptor beta chains sequenced from one sample in a study of T cell responses to AZD1222 COVID-19 vaccine. The assay was immunoSEQ multiplex PCR, and TCRdb's table has in-frame clones only and misses some. The sample consists of 85,000 to 100,000 clones, roughly nine tenths of them appearing once. The sample was peripheral blood, taken on day 0 of AZD1222 vaccination. The receptors were gathered from an adult in good health.

This clone was counted a few times. V usage is TRBV10-3 and J usage is TRBJ1-3, with 10 nucleotides matching TRBD1. CDR1 and CDR2 (germline): ENHRY, SYGVKD. The CDR3 extends over 17 amino acids. J lost 4 bases, V lost 3 bases, and 9 bases had no gene match. The DNA for the CDR3 is TGTGCCATCAGTGACTTAAAGGACAGGGGGAGCGGAAACACCATATATTTT. Encoded protein: CAISDLKDRGSGNTIYF.

The V gene is TRBV5-4, the J gene TRBJ1-6, with D unresolved. The germline V gene has CDR1 SGHNT and CDR2 YYREEE (reference sequence). Trimming took 3 bases from V and 10 from J, leaving 17 bases between them. The CDR3 sequence is 15 residues long. The CDR3: CASSSKTPLGSPLHF. The CDR3 nucleotides read TGTGCCAGCAGCTCGAAGACACCCTTGGGGTCACCCCTCCACTTT.

In this sample, this clone turned up a few times. V gene TRBV5-1 combines with J gene TRBJ2-1; D not resolved. Germline V gene sequence: CDR1 SGHRS, CDR2 YFSETQ. This CDR3 has 12 amino acids. Trimming removed 5 bases from V and 8 bases from J, with 11 bases in between. In DNA, the CDR3 is TGCGCCAGCAGTTACCAGGCGGATGAGCAGTTCTTC. As protein: CASSYQADEQFF.

The V and J genes are TRBV19 and TRBJ1-4; a weak D match, TRBD1 (6 bases). V was pared by 4 bases and J by 4 bases, with 13 bases between. The length of the CDR3 is 15 residues. Germline V gene sequence: CDR1 LNHDA, CDR2 SQIVND (reference sequence). CDR3 protein: CASSKQGSSNEKLFF. In DNA form, the CDR3 reads TGTGCCAGTAGTAAACAGGGTTCGAGTAATGAAAAACTGTTTTTT.

V and J are TRBV6-2 or TRBV6-3 and TRBJ2-3, with 7 bases matching TRBD2. The CDR3 consists of 15 residues. Germline loops: CDR1 MNHEY, CDR2 SVGEGT. J was trimmed by 3 bases and V by 6 bases; bases with no gene match: 9. CDR3 loop: CASSDGAGVTDTQYF. The DNA of the CDR3 is TGTGCCAGCAGCGACGGGGCGGGGGTGACAGATACGCAGTATTTT.

This chain connects TRBV15 to TRBJ1-5; D remains unclear. The CDR3 has 15 amino acids. Germline loops: CDR1 LNHNV, CDR2 YYDKDF (reference sequence). Between the trimmed V and J ends, which lost 5 bases and 0 bases, there was a span of 11 bases. Here the CDR3 DNA reads TGTGCCACCAGCGGCCGGGTATCTAGCAATCAGCCCCAGCATTTT. Amino acid sequence: CATSGRVSSNQPQHF.

The DNA for the CDR3 is TGTGCCATCAGGGGGAAAGGGATCGGGGAGACCCAGTACTTC. Translated, it gives CAIRGKGIGETQYF. The chain employs TRBV10-3 and TRBJ2-5; D is undetermined. The CDR3 spans 14 residues. Trimming stripped 6 bases from V and 5 bases from J, with 16 bases between. Germline V gene data show CDR1 as ENHRY and CDR2 as SYGVKD.

This sequence joins TRBV30 and TRBJ1-1, with 8 bases fitting TRBD1. The V gene's germline CDR1 is GTSNPN and CDR2 SVGIG (reference sequence). The V segment lost 3 bases and the J segment 4 bases; nucleotides outside the gene matches: 10. This CDR3 is built from 15 residues. The CDR3 loop is CAWRNDRGSATEAFF. The CDR3 DNA is TGTGCCTGGAGGAACGACAGGGGATCGGCCACTGAAGCTTTCTTT.

This clone was detected once. The chain is built from TRBV6-2 or TRBV6-3 and TRBJ1-1; the D gene is possibly TRBD1 (5 bases). Germline V lookup: CDR1 MNHEY, CDR2 SVGEGT. This CDR3 contains 15 residues. The ends were cut back, 5 bases at V and 3 bases at J, with 16 bases in the middle. The CDR3 sequence is CASSPGPRRDTEAFF. DNA for the CDR3: TGTGCCAGCAGTCCGGGACCAAGGAGGGACACTGAAGCTTTCTTT.

This clone has a handful of counts. This sequence joins TRBV6-4 and TRBJ1-2; D is ambiguous. Trimming stripped 6 bases from V and 4 bases from J, with 15 bases between. The CDR3 has 14 residues. Germline lookup yields CDR1 MRHNA and CDR2 SNTAGT. The CDR3 reads CASRREGPSYGYTF. The CDR3 DNA reads as TGTGCCAGCAGGAGGGAAGGCCCGAGCTATGGCTACACCTTC.

The V gene is TRBV10-2, the J gene TRBJ2-7; D is ambiguous. Trimming removed 2 bases from V and 1 base from J, with 3 bases in between. Germline V CDR1 and CDR2: WSHSY, SAAADI. There are 12 residues in the CDR3. The CDR3 coding sequence is TGCGCCAGCAGTGAGGGGTCCTACGAGCAGTACTTC. Residues: CASSEGSYEQYF.

J is TRBJ2-7 and V is TRBV6-7, with TRBD2 matching 7 bases. TRBV6-7 is marked as an open reading frame, function uncertain. CDR3 length: 14 amino acids. Trimming took 7 bases from V and 2 from J; bases not matched to a gene: 8. The CDR3 region is CASKGRTRAYEQYF. CDR3 bases: TGTGCCAGCAAGGGGAGGACTAGAGCCTACGAGCAGTACTTC.

With respect to this clone: The same CDR3 arises from other DNA sequences in this sample as well. V and J are TRBV12-3 or TRBV12-4 and TRBJ1-1, with D uncertain. Trimming left V 6 bases short and J 0 bases short, with 8 bases between. This CDR3 contains 13 residues. The CDR3 region is CASRQGLNTEAFF. In DNA form, the CDR3 reads TGTGCCAGCAGACAAGGATTGAACACTGAAGCTTTCTTT.

The CDR3 here is CASSVSFREAEAFF. The CDR3 DNA is TGTGCCAGCAGCGTCTCCTTTAGAGAGGCTGAAGCTTTCTTT. This rearrangement joins TRBV9 to TRBJ1-1; D ambiguous. The CDR3 totals 14 residues. V dropped 2 bases and J dropped 6 bases, with 14 bases sitting between them. Per germline, CDR1 SGDLS and CDR2 YYNGEE.

The chain couples TRBV25-1 to TRBJ1-6; 12 nucleotides agree with TRBD1. V was clipped by 1 base and J by 10 bases; unmatched bases: 2. Germline CDR1 reads MGHDK; CDR2 reads SYGVNS. The CDR3 is made up of 15 amino acids. CDR3 protein: CASSESGTGGSPLHF. The CDR3 coding sequence is TGTGCCAGCAGTGAATCCGGGACAGGGGGCTCACCCCTCCACTTT.

This clone has just one count. This chain connects TRBV10-3 to TRBJ2-3, with 8 bases lining up with TRBD2. The CDR3 is made up of 16 amino acids. CDR1 and CDR2 from the germline V gene are ENHRY and SYGVKD. The V and J ends lost 4 bases and 1 base, in that order; junction bases with no gene match: 7. CDR3 bases: TGTGCCATCAGTGTTGTCAGCGGGGGAGGCACAGATACGCAGTATTTT. It codes for CAISVVSGGGTDTQYF.

The gene calls are TRBV4-1 and TRBJ1-2; no reliable D call. The CDR3 sequence is 17 residues long. Germline CDR1 and CDR2: MGHRA and YSYEKL. Between the trimmed V and J ends, which lost 0 bases and 1 base, there was a span of 15 bases. The CDR3 DNA is TGCGCCAGCAGCCAAGAATATGGCAGAGCTCTTAACTATGGCTACACCTTC. This translates into CASSQEYGRALNYGYTF.

This rearrangement joins TRBV14 to TRBJ1-4, with a tentative D call TRBD1 (5 bases). Between the trimmed V and J ends, which lost 1 base and 8 bases, there was a span of 17 bases. This CDR3 is built from 16 residues. CDR1 and CDR2 (germline): SGHDN, FVKESK. CDR3 nucleotide sequence: TGTGCCAGCAGCCAAGCCCCTCCGGGACGGTCAGAAAAACTGTTTTTT. This sequence encodes CASSQAPPGRSEKLFF.

The chain combines TRBV6-6 with TRBJ1-6, with 7 bases matching TRBD1. The CDR3 spans 15 residues. CDR1 and CDR2 from the germline V gene are MNHNY and SVGAGI (reference sequence). J was trimmed by 5 bases and V by 6 bases; bases with no gene match: 7. The CDR3 region is CASSRQGFHNSPLHF. CDR3 coding DNA: TGTGCCAGCAGCCGACAGGGCTTCCATAATTCACCCCTCCACTTT.

This clone was observed a single time. The V call is TRBV19, the J call TRBJ2-7; the match to TRBD1 covers 8 bases. After removal of 6 bases from V and 2 bases from J, the junction contained 9 bases not matched to a gene. CDR3 size: 15 residues. Germline V lookup: CDR1 LNHDA, CDR2 SQIVND (reference sequence). The CDR3 DNA reads as TGTGCCAGTAGATCCGGACAGGGACCCCCCTACGAGCAGTACTTC. The encoded protein is CASRSGQGPPYEQYF. The variable domain in full, completed from reference TRBV19 and TRBJ2-7, reads DGGITQSPKYLFRKEGQNVTLSCEQNLNHDAMYWYRQDPGQGLRLIYYSQIVNDFQKGDIAEGYSVSREKKESFPLTVTSAQKNPTAFYLCASRSGQGPPYEQYFGPGTRLTVT.

The table lists this clone with a few counts. This sequence joins TRBV4-1 and TRBJ2-5; D is unclear. The CDR3 covers 14 residues. Looked up from germline, CDR1 is MGHRA and CDR2 is YSYEKL. V was trimmed by 4 bases and J by 5 bases, leaving 14 bases between them. The CDR3 spells CASSPFGRVETQYF. In DNA form, the CDR3 reads TGCGCCAGCAGCCCCTTTGGTCGGGTCGAGACCCAGTACTTC.

The chain employs TRBV19 and TRBJ1-5; perhaps TRBD1 as D (5 bases). The germline V gene has CDR1 LNHDA and CDR2 SQIVND (reference sequence). CDR3 length: 15 amino acids. V was cut by 7 bases and J by 0 bases, with 13 bases left in between. The CDR3 sequence is CASKAGRYSNQPQHF. For the CDR3, the DNA is TGTGCCAGTAAGGCGGGACGCTATAGCAATCAGCCCCAGCATTTT.

By proportion, this clone is medium-sized. This chain joins TRBV10-3 and TRBJ1-1; 7 bases match TRBD1. V lost 7 bases to trimming and J lost 3 bases; unmatched junction nucleotides: 8. Germline loops: CDR1 ENHRY, CDR2 SYGVKD. CDR3 length: 14 residues. The CDR3, as DNA: TGTGCCATCACTTTGACAGGGTCGGACACTGAAGCTTTCTTT. This gives the protein CAITLTGSDTEAFF.

The chain carries TRBV6-2 or TRBV6-3 and TRBJ2-7; D not certain. CDR3 length: 13 amino acids. V lost 6 bases and J lost 12, with 21 bases in between. Germline CDR1 is MNHEY and CDR2 is SVGEGT. CDR3 loop: CASSLLATVERYF. The CDR3 bases are TGTGCCAGCAGCCTTCTCGCCACAGTCGAAAGGTACTTC.

The chain carries TRBV21-1 and TRBJ1-5. TRBV21-1 is a listed pseudogene. This CDR3 contains 20 residues. The CDR3 loop is CATRPPLSRDPEWSNQPQHF. The CDR3 DNA reads TGTGCCACCAGGCCCCCACTCTCCCGGGACCCCGAATGGAGCAATCAGCCCCAGCATTTT.

V and J are TRBV30 and TRBJ1-4; D gene ambiguous. With 3 bases removed from V and 7 bases from J, the gap between germline ends came to 18 bases. There are 15 residues in the CDR3. In germline, CDR1 is GTSNPN, CDR2 SVGIG (reference sequence). CDR3 in amino acids: CAWSPLGVVGEKLFF. CDR3 coding DNA: TGTGCCTGGAGCCCCCTGGGAGTAGTGGGTGAAAAACTGTTTTTT. Drawing the rest from reference TRBV30 and TRBJ1-4, the complete variable domain is SQTIHQWPATLVQPVGSPLSLECTVEGTSNPNLYWYRQAAGRGLQLLFYSVGIGQISSEVPQNLSASRPQDRQFILSSKKLLLSDSGFYLCAWSPLGVVGEKLFFGSGTQLSVL.

The rearrangement uses TRBV25-1 and TRBJ1-6, with TRBD1 matching over 7 bases. V lost 10 bases and J lost 8; bases outside the gene matches: 8. Germline V gene sequence: CDR1 MGHDK, CDR2 SYGVNS. CDR3 size: 13 residues. CDR3 nucleotides: TGTGCCACCCAGGGGGACGGTGATTCACCCCTCCACTTT. This sequence encodes CATQGDGDSPLHF.

This chain joins TRBV5-5 and TRBJ2-7; perhaps TRBD1 as D (6 bases). Trimming removed 0 bases from V and 2 bases from J, with 9 bases in between. The CDR3 runs 14 residues. The V gene's germline CDR1 is SGHKS and CDR2 YYEKEE (reference sequence). In DNA, the CDR3 is TGTGCCAGCAGCTTGGTCAGGGGACCCTACGAGCAGTACTTC. Amino acid sequence: CASSLVRGPYEQYF.

The chain uses TRBV4-2 and TRBJ2-2, with D perhaps TRBD2 (6 bases). The V and J ends lost 4 bases and 0 bases respectively, with 9 bases between them. Germline-derived CDR1 and CDR2 are LGHNA and YNFKEQ. This CDR3 is 15 amino acids long. CDR3 region: CASSLSGPNTGELFF. The CDR3 DNA sequence: TGTGCCAGCAGCCTTAGCGGACCGAACACCGGGGAGCTGTTTTTT.